This TCR beta chain was identified in a study of cytomegalovirus exposure and HLA in healthy donors. Notes on the study in general: The authors listed 150 to 200 TCR beta chains as cytomegalovirus-associated.

Healthy individuals who donated bone marrow served as the donors. Points on this clone: Its antigen is unknown.

CDR1 is MDHEN and CDR2 is SYDVKM in the germline V gene. After removal of 5 bases from V and 6 bases from J, the junction contained 8 bases not matched to a gene. The CDR3 contains 14 residues. The PCR employed 60 Vbeta primers together with 13 Jbeta primers. Profiling relied on immunoSEQ multiplex PCR, and the TCRdb table lists in-frame clones only, not all of them. The sample consists of roughly 120,000 clones, approximately 80% of them appearing once. The rearrangement links TRBV28 to TRBJ2-5; 8 nucleotides match TRBD1. Sequences were obtained from PBMCs. The source of this sequence is a woman in her thirties or forties in good health and CMV-seropositive. The CDR3 region is CASSPPGGLKTQYF. The CDR3 coding sequence is TGTGCCAGCAGTCCTCCAGGGGGCTTGAAGACCCAGTACTTC. Full variable domain (outside the CDR3, taken from reference TRBV28 and TRBJ2-5): DVKVTQSSRYLVKRTGEKVFLECVQDMDHENMFWYRQDPGLGLRLIYFSYDVKMKEKGDIPEGYSVSREKKERFSLILESASTNQTSMYLCASSPPGGLKTQYFGPGTRLLVL.